Listed here is a single TCR beta chain. The sample's time point: persistent/refractory GD, antithyroid drugs over 5 years with positive TRAb. With RNA extracted from PBMCs as input, the TCR library was made. The data derive from a study of regulatory T cells in long-lasting Graves disease. Arm-PCR of CDR3 regions and iRepertoire HTBI primers were used to build TCR beta libraries. TCRdb re-analysed the multiplex PCR reads in MiXCR, keeping a single row per CDR3 protein. The profile shows some 420,000 distinct CDR3 sequences, 20% to 25% of them singletons. This specimen consisted of peripheral blood mononuclear cells (PBMCs), obtained when the disease was refractory, from a patient treated with antithyroid drugs. This receptor was identified in a female donor with Graves disease.

CDR3 nucleotides: TGCAGTGTATCGACTAGCGGCATCTCCTACGAGCAGTACTTC. It yields the protein CSVSTSGISYEQYF. V gene TRBV20-1 combines with J gene TRBJ2-7, with 9 bases aligning to TRBD2. The ends lost 7 bases at V and 0 bases at J; junction bases unmatched: 7. Looked up from germline, CDR1 is DFQATT and CDR2 is SNEGSKA (reference sequence). This CDR3 spans 14 amino acids.